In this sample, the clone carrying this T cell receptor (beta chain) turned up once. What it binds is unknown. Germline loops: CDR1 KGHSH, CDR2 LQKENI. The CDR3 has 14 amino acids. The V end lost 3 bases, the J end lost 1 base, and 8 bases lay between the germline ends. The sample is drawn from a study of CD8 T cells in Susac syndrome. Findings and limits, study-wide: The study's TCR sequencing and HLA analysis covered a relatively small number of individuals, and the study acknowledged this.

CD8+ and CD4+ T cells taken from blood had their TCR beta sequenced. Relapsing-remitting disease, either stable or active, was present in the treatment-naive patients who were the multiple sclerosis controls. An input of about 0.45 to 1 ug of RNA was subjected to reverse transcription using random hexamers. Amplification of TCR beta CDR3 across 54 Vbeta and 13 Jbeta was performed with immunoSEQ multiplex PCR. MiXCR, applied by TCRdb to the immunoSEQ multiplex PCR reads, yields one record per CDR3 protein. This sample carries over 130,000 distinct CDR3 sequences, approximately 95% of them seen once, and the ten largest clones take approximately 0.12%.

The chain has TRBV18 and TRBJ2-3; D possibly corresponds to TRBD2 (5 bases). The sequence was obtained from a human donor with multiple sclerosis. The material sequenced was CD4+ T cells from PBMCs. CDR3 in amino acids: CASSPGVRTDTQYF. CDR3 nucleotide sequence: TGTGCCAGCTCACCGGGAGTACGCACAGATACGCAGTATTTT.